The sequence of this T cell receptor beta chain was determined in a study of blood T cell repertoires in COVID-19 (dated by TCRdb to between 2020 and 2021). Regarding the complete study: Samples from collaborators originated in the United States, Italy and Spain and spanned both the acute and convalescent phases of COVID-19. The prospective study material was composed of cDNA or gDNA derived from T cells, B-cell-depleted T cells, or PBMCs. The samples were drawn from two sources: the first 160 participants of the ongoing ImmuneRACE study, and 1,000 to 1,500 subjects contributed by 6 global collaborators. The dataset comprised deeply sampled blood TCRbeta repertoires from subjects exposed to, actively infected with, or recovered from COVID-19. A de-identified subject ID, COVID-19 status, age in years and sex were almost always included in the sample metadata. Where available, HLA class I and class II types were obtained from metadata supplied by the sample provider rather than from assay-based typing. The repertoires were made available in a free public database intended to serve as a resource for research on the immune response to SARS-CoV-2.

CDR1 and CDR2 were assigned from the germline V gene as ENHRY and SYGVKD. Its CDR3 holds 15 amino acids, cysteine through phenylalanine. Only the CDR3 portion is preserved as DNA: 45 bases, with reading frame beginning at the first base. V lost 10 bases and J lost 5 bases, and the count of bases not matched to a germline gene is 7. The immunoSEQ Assay, a bias-controlled multiplex PCR, was used to amplify TCRbeta CDR3 regions from genomic DNA. The study's own analysis went as follows. Within the assay, amplification of reference gene primers was used to estimate how many nucleated cells each sample contained. Sequence reads were collapsed and filtered to measure the absolute abundance of every unique TCRbeta CDR3 rearrangement. For each sample, productive Simpson clonality was calculated as the square root of Simpson's diversity index over productive rearrangements. Imported from immuneACCESS, the table was reduced by TCRdb to in-frame sequences with V and J called. These copies leave out some clones; in studies compared against another copy, an unresolved V gene accounts for under half, and the cause of the remainder is not known. That table furnishes V, J and clone size, whereas the DNA furnished D and trimming. Recorded for this sample are under 85,000 clones; nearly 90% of them occurred a single time. The ten largest clones add up to around 5.3% of the sample.

The collaborating institutions used their own protocols to collect whole blood in K2EDTA tubes. Collaborator samples were shipped for TCRbeta analysis as frozen whole blood, isolated PBMCs, or DNA extracted from either sample type. Broader findings and caveats from the paper: Clinical and demographic metadata were provided uncurated, with the amount varying by source and participant.

Comment on this clone: Its antigen remains undetermined. Base qualities were left out, and no much larger clone turns up one base away.

This chain is built from TRBV10-3 and TRBJ2-5, and 16 junctional nucleotides match TRBD2. The source is a man aged 50 to 60 with acute or convalescent COVID-19. Sequencing used peripheral blood. The CDR3 protein: CATGLAGGPSETQYF. At the DNA level, the sequence is TGTGCCACGGGACTAGCGGGAGGGCCTTCCGAGACCCAGTACTTC.